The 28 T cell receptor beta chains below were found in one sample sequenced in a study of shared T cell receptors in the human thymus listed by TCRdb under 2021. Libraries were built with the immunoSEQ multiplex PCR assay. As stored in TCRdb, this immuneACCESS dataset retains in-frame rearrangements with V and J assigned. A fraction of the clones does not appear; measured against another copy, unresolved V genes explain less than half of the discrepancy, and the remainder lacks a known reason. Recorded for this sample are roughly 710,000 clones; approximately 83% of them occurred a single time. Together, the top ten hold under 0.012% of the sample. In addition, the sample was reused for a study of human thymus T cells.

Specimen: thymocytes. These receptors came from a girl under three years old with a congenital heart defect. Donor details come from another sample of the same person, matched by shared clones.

The CDR3 DNA is TGTGCCAGCAGCCATAAAGACGGGACTAGCGGGGGATATGAGCAGTTCTTC. Its protein is CASSHKDGTSGGYEQFF. The chain uses TRBV14 and TRBJ2-1; 14 nucleotides line up with TRBD2. CDR3 length: 17 amino acids. Per germline, CDR1 SGHDN and CDR2 FVKESK. Germline trimming cut 3 bases from V and 8 bases from J; bases unmatched to any gene: 9.

Written as DNA, the CDR3 is TGTGCCAGCAGTTTGCTAGCGGGGGCCCCATTCCAAGAGACCCAGTACTTC. It specifies CASSLLAGAPFQETQYF. V is TRBV28 and J is TRBJ2-5; 10 bases are a match to TRBD2. CDR3 length: 17 residues. The ends lost 3 bases at V and 1 base at J; junction bases unmatched: 8. Per the germline V gene, CDR1 is MDHEN and CDR2 is SYDVKM.

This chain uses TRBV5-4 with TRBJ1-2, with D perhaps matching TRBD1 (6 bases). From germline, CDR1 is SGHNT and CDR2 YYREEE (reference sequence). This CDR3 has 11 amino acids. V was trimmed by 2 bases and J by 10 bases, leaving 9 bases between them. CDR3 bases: TGTGCCAGCAGCTTATACAGGGACTACACCTTC. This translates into CASSLYRDYTF.

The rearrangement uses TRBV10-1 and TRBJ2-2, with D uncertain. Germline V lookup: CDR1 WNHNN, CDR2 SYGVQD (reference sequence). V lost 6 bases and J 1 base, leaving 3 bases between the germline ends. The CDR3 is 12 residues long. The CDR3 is CASSRNTGELFF. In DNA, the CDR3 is TGCGCCAGCAGCAGGAACACCGGGGAGCTGTTTTTT.

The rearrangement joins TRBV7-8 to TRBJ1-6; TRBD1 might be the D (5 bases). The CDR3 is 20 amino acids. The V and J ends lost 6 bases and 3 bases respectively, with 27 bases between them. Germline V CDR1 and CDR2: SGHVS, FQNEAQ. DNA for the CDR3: TGTGCCAGCAGACCCTATATCTCCCGGGGGGTTTCCGACTATAATTCACCCCTCCACTTT. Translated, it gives CASRPYISRGVSDYNSPLHF.

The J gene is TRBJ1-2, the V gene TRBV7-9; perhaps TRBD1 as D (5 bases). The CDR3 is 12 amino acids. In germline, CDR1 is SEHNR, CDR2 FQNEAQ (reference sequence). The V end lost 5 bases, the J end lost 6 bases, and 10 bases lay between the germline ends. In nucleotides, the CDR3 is TGTGCCAGCAGCCCCACGACAGATGGCTACACCTTC. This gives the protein CASSPTTDGYTF.

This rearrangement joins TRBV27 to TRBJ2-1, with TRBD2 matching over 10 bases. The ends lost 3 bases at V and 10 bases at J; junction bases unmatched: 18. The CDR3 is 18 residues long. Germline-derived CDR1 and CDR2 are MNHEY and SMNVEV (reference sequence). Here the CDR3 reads CASSFPPRVAGGRGEQFF. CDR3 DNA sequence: TGTGCCAGCAGTTTCCCACCTAGGGTAGCGGGGGGCAGAGGGGAGCAGTTCTTC.

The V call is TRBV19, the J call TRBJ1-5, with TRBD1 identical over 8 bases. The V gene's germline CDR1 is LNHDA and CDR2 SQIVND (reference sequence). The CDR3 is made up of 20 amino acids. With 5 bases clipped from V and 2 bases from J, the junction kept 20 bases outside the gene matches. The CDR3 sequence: CASSFYAGQDPWGGNQPQHF. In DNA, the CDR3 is TGTGCCAGTAGTTTCTATGCGGGACAGGACCCATGGGGTGGCAATCAGCCCCAGCATTTT.

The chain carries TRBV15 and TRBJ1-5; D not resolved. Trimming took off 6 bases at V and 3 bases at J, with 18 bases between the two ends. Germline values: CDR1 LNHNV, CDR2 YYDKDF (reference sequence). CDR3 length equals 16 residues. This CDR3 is CATRDDVQYSNQPQHF. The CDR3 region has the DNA TGTGCCACCAGAGACGATGTACAGTACTCCAATCAGCCCCAGCATTTT. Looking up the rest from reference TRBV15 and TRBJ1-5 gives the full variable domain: DAMVIQNPRYQVTQFGKPVTLSCSQTLNHNVMYWYQQKSSQAPKLLFHYYDKDFNNEADTPDNFQSRRPNTSFCFLDIRSPGLGDTAMYLCATRDDVQYSNQPQHFGDGTRLSIL.

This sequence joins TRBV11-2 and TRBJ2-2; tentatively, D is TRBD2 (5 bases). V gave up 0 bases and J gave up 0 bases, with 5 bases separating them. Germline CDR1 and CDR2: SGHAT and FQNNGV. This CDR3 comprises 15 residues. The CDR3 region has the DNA TGTGCCAGCAGCTTAGACGGGGCGAACACCGGGGAGCTGTTTTTT. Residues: CASSLDGANTGELFF.

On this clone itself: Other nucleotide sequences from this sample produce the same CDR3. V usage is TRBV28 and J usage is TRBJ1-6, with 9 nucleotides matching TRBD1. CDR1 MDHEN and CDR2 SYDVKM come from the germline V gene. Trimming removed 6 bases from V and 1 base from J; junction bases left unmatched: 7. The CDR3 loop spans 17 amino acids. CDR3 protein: CASSPPGTGSYNSPLHF. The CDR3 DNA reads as TGTGCCAGCAGCCCCCCTGGGACAGGGTCCTATAATTCACCCCTCCACTTT.

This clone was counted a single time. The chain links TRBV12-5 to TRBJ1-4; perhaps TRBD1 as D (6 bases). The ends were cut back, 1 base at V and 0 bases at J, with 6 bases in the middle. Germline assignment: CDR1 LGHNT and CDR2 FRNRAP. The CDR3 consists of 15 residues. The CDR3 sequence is CASGLGQATNEKLFF. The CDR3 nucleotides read TGTGCTAGTGGTTTGGGACAGGCAACTAATGAAAAACTGTTTTTT.

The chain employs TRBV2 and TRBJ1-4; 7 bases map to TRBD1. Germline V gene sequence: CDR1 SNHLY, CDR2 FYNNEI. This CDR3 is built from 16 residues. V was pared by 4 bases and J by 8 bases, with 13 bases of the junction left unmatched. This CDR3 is CASSGQKTGNREKLFF. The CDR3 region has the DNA TGTGCCAGCAGTGGCCAAAAGACAGGGAATAGGGAAAAACTGTTTTTT. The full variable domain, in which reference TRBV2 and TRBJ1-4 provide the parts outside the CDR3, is EPEVTQTPSHQVTQMGQEVILRCVPISNHLYFYWYRQILGQKVEFLVSFYNNEISEKSEIFDDQFSVERPDGSNFTLKIRSTKLEDSAMYFCASSGQKTGNREKLFFGSGTQLSVL.

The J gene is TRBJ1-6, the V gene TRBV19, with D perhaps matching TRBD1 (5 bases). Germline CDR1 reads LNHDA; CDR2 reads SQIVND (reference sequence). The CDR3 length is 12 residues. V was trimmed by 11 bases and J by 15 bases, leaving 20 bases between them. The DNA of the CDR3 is TGTGCCGGCAGATCGTCGGGGGGTCGCCTCCACTTT. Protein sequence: CAGRSSGGRLHF.

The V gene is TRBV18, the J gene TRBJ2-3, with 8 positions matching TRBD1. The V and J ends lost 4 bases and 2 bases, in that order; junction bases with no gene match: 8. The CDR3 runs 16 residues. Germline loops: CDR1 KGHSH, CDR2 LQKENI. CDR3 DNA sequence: TGTGCCAGCTCACGGTTTCACCAGGGGGCCACAGATACGCAGTATTTT. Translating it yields CASSRFHQGATDTQYF.

CDR3 DNA: TGTGCCAGCAGTTACTCGAAAGGGGTGAGCTCCTACGAGCAGTACTTC. Translating it yields CASSYSKGVSSYEQYF. The rearrangement uses TRBV6-6 and TRBJ2-7, with D perhaps matching TRBD1 (5 bases). Trimming pared 0 bases from V and 0 bases from J, leaving 12 bases between. The CDR3 spans 16 residues. CDR1 is MNHNY, CDR2 SVGAGI, per germline (reference sequence).

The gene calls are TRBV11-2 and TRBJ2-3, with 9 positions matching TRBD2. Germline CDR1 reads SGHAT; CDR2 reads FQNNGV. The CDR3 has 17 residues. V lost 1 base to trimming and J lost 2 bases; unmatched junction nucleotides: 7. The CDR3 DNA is TGTGCCAGCAGCTTAGGAGGCGGGGGGGAATTCACAGATACGCAGTATTTT. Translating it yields CASSLGGGGEFTDTQYF.

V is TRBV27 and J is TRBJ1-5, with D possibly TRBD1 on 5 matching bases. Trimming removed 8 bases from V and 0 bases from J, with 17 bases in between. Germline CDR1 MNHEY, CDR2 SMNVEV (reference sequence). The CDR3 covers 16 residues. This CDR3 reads CASQNLTGDSNQPQHF. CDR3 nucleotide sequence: TGTGCCAGCCAGAACCTCACAGGAGATAGCAATCAGCCCCAGCATTTT.

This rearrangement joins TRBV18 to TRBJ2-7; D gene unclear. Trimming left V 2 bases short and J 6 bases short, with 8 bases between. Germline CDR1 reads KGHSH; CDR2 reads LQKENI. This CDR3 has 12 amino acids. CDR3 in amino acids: CASSPSPSEQYF. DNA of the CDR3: TGTGCCAGCTCACCATCCCCATCCGAGCAGTACTTC.

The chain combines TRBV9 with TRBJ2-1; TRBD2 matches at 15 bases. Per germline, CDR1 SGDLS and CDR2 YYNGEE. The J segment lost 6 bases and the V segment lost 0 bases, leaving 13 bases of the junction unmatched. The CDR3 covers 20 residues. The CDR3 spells CASSVDLGLAGGTPINEQFF. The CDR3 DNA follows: TGTGCCAGCAGCGTAGACCTGGGACTAGCGGGGGGCACCCCAATCAATGAGCAGTTCTTC. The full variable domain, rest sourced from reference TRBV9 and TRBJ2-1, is DSGVTQTPKHLITATGQRVTLRCSPRSGDLSVYWYQQSLDQGLQFLIQYYNGEERAKGNILERFSAQQFPDLHSELNLSSLELGDSALYFCASSVDLGLAGGTPINEQFFGPGTRLTVL.

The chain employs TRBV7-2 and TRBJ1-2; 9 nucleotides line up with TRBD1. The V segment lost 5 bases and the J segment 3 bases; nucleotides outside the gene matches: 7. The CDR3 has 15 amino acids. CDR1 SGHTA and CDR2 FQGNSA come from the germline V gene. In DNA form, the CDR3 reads TGTGCCAGCAGCGAGACGGGACAGGGAGACTATGGCTACACCTTC. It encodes CASSETGQGDYGYTF.

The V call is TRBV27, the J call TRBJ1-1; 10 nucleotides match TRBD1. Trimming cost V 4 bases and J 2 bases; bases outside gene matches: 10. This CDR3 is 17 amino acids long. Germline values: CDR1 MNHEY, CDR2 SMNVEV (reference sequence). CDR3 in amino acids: CASSSIMGQGTNTEAFF. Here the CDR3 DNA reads TGTGCCAGCAGTTCTATAATGGGACAGGGGACCAACACTGAAGCTTTCTTT.

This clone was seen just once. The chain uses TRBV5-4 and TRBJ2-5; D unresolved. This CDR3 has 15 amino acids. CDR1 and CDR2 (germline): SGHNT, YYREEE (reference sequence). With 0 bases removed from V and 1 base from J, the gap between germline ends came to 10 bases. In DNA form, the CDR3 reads TGTGCCAGCAGCTTGGGGCAGGCACTCCAAGAGACCCAGTACTTC. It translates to CASSLGQALQETQYF.

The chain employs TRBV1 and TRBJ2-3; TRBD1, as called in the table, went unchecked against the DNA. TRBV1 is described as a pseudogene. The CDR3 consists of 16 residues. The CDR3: CTSSQVRQANTDTQYF. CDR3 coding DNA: TGCACCAGCAGCCAAGTTCGACAGGCTAACACAGATACGCAGTATTTT.

CDR3 coding DNA: TGTGCCAGCAGTTCGGCTGGAGGAAAAGCTTTCTTT. Amino acid sequence: CASSSAGGKAFF. V gene TRBV6-5 combines with J gene TRBJ1-1; D not resolved. V was shortened by 4 bases and J by 9 bases, with 12 bases between the two germline ends. CDR3 length: 12 residues. Germline assignment: CDR1 MNHEY and CDR2 SVGAGI.

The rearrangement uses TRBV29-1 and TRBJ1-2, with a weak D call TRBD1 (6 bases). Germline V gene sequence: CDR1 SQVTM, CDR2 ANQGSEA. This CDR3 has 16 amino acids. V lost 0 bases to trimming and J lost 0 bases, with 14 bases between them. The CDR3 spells CSVEDSWDTSNYGYTF. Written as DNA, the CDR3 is TGCAGCGTTGAAGATAGTTGGGACACATCTAACTATGGCTACACCTTC.

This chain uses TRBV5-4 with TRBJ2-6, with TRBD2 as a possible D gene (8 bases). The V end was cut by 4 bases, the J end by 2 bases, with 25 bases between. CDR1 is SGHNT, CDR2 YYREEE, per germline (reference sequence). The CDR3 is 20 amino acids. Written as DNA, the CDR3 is TGTGCCAGCAGCCCCTCACGGGGGGGCAGGGGGAGGGCTGGGGCCAACGTCCTGACTTTC. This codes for CASSPSRGGRGRAGANVLTF. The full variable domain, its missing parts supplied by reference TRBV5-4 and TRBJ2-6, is ETGVTQSPTHLIKTRGQQVTLRCSSQSGHNTVSWYQQALGQGPQFIFQYYREEENGRGNFPPRFSGLQFPNYSSELNVNALELDDSALYLCASSPSRGGRGRAGANVLTFGAGSRLTVL.

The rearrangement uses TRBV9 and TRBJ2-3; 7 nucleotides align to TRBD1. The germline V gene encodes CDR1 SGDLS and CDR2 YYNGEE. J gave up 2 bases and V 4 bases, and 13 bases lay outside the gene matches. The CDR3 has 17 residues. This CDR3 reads CASSPTAATGITDTQYF. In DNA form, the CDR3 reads TGTGCCAGCAGCCCCACCGCCGCGACAGGGATCACAGATACGCAGTATTTT.